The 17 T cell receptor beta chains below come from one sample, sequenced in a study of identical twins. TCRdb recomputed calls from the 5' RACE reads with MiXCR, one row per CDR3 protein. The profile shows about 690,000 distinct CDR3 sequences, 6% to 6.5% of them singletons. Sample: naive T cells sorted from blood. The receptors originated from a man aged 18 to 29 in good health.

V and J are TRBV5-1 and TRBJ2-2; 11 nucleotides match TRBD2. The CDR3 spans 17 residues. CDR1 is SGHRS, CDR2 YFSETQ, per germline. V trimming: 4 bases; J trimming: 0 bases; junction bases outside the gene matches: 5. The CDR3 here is CASSPGLAEPNTGELFF. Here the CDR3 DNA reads TGCGCCAGCAGCCCGGGACTAGCGGAGCCGAACACCGGGGAGCTGTTTTTT.

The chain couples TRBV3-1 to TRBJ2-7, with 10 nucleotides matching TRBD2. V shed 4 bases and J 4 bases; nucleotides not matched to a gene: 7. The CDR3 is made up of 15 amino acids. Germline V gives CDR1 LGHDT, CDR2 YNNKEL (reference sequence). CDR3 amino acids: CASSPEASGSYEQYF. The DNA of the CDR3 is TGTGCCAGCAGCCCTGAAGCTAGCGGGAGTTACGAGCAGTACTTC.

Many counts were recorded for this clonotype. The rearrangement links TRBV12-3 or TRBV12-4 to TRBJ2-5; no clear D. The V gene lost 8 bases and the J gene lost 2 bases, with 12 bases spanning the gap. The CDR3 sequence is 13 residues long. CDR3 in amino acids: CASRLDPQETQYF. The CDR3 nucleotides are TGTGCCAGCCGCCTGGATCCGCAAGAGACCCAGTACTTC.

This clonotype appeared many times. This CDR3 reads CASSLMGDLRTDTQYF. In DNA, the CDR3 is TGTGCCAGCAGCTTAATGGGGGACCTACGCACAGATACGCAGTATTTT. The rearrangement joins TRBV7-8 to TRBJ2-3; either TRBD1 or TRBD2 may fit D (5 bases each). The ends were cut back, 2 bases at V and 1 base at J, with 13 bases in the middle. The germline gives CDR1 SGHVS, CDR2 FQNEAQ. This CDR3 is built from 16 residues.

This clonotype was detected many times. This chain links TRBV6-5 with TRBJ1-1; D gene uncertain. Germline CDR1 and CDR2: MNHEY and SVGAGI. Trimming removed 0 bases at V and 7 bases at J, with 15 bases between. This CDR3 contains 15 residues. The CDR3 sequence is CASSYSKGPHGEAFF. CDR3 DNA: TGTGCCAGCAGTTACTCGAAAGGACCGCACGGTGAAGCTTTCTTT.

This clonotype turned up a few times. The CDR3 region is CASSLGDRGRGYTF. CDR3 in DNA: TGCGCCAGCAGCTTGGGGGACAGGGGACGCGGCTACACCTTC. The chain employs TRBV5-1 and TRBJ1-2; 10 bases match TRBD1. Germline V CDR1 and CDR2: SGHRS, YFSETQ. This CDR3 region has 14 residues. V was pared by 0 bases and J by 8 bases, with 4 bases of the junction left unmatched.

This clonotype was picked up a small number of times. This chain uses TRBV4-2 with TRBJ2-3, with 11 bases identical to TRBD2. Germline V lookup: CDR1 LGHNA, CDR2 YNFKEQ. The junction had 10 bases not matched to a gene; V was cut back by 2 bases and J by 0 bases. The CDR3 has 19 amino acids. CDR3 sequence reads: CASSQKSPGLAESTDTQYF. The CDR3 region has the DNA TGTGCCAGCAGCCAAAAAAGTCCGGGACTAGCGGAAAGCACAGATACGCAGTATTTT.

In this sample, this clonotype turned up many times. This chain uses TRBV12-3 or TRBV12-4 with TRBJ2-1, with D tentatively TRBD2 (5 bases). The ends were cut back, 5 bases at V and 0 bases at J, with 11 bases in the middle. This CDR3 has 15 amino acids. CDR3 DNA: TGTGCCAGCAGTCCGGACTCAAGCTCCTACAATGAGCAGTTCTTC. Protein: CASSPDSSSYNEQFF.

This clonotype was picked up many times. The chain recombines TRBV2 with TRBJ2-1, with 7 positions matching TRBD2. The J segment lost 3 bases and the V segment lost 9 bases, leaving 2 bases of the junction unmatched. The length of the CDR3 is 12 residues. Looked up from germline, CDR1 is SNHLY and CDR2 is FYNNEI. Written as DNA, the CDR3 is TGTGCCAGTGGACTAGACTACAATGAGCAGTTCTTC. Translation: CASGLDYNEQFF.

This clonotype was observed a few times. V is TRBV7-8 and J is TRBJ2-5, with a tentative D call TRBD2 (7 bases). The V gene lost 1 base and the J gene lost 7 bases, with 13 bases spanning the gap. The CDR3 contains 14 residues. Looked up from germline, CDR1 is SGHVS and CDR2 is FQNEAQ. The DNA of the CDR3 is TGTGCCAGCAGCTTAGTTGCGGGGGCAGGGACCCAGTACTTC. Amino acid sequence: CASSLVAGAGTQYF.

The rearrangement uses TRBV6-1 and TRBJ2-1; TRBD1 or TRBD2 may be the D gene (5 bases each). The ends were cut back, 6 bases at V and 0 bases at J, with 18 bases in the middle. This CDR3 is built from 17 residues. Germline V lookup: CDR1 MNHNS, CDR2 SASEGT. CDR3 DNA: TGTGCCAGCAGCCGACCTGGGACGTCCAGCTCCTACAATGAGCAGTTCTTC. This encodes CASSRPGTSSSYNEQFF.

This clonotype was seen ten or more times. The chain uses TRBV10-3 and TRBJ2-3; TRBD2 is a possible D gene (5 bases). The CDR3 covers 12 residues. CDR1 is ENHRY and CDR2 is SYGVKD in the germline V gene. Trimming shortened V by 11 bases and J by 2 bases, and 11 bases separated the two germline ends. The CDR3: CAARGNTDTQYF. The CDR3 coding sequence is TGTGCCGCTCGAGGGAACACAGATACGCAGTATTTT.

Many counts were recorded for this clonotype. The CDR3 protein is CAISARGQGAVTEAFF. DNA of the CDR3: TGTGCCATCAGTGCTCGTGGGCAGGGGGCCGTCACTGAAGCTTTCTTT. The chain uses TRBV10-3 and TRBJ1-1, with 8 bases aligning to TRBD1. This CDR3 is 16 amino acids long. V shed 4 bases, J shed 4 bases, and the junction held 11 bases outside the gene matches. The V gene's germline CDR1 is ENHRY and CDR2 SYGVKD.

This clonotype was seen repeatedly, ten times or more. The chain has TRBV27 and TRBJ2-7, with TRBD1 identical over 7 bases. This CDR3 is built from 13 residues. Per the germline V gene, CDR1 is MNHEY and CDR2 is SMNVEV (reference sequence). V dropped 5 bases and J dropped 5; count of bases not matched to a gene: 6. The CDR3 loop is CASSRDSYNEQYF. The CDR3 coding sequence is TGTGCCAGCAGTCGGGACAGTTACAACGAGCAGTACTTC.

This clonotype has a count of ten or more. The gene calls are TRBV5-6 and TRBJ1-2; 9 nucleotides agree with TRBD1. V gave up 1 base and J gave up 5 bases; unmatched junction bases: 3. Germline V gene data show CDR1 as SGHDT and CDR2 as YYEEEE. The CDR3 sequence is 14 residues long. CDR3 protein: CASSLSGQGYGYTF. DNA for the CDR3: TGTGCCAGCAGCTTGTCGGGACAGGGATATGGCTACACCTTC. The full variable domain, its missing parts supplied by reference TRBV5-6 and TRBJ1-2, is DAGVTQSPTHLIKTRGQQVTLRCSPKSGHDTVSWYQQALGQGPQFIFQYYEEEERQRGNFPDRFSGHQFPNYSSELNVNALLLGDSALYLCASSLSGQGYGYTFGSGTRLTVV.

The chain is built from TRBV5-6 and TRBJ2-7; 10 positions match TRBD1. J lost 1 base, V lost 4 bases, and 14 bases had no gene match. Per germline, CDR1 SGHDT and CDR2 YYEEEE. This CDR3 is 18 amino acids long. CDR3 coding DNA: TGTGCCAGCAGCAGAGGGACAGGGGTTTACTCCATTTCCTACGAGCAGTACTTC. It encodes CASSRGTGVYSISYEQYF. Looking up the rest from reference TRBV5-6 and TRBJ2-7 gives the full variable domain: DAGVTQSPTHLIKTRGQQVTLRCSPKSGHDTVSWYQQALGQGPQFIFQYYEEEERQRGNFPDRFSGHQFPNYSSELNVNALLLGDSALYLCASSRGTGVYSISYEQYFGPGTRLTVT.

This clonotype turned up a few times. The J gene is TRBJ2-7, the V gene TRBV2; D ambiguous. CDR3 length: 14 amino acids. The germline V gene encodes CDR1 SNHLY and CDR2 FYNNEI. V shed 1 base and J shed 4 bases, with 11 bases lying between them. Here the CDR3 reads CASSEEVKSYEQYV. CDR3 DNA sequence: TGTGCCAGCAGTGAAGAGGTAAAATCTTACGAGCAGTACGTC.